The present T cell receptor (beta chain) was sequenced within a study of blood T cells in healthy people across ages. V gave up 4 bases and J gave up 6 bases, with 15 bases separating them. The CDR3 covers 14 residues. This clonotype was recorded at least ten times. Combining a sample-barcoded 5' primer with a J-beta primer mix, a second PCR ran for roughly 6 to 11 cycles. Every sample produced at least 3 million CDR3-containing paired-end reads. In TCRdb, the 5' RACE reads were re-called with MiXCR into one record per CDR3 protein. Of around 850,000 distinct CDR3 sequences listed, around 34% are singletons. The sample, roughly 9.5 milliliters of peripheral blood, was drawn from each donor.

The rearrangement joins TRBV12-3 or TRBV12-4 to TRBJ2-5; weak D call: TRBD1 (6 bases). The sequenced material came from blood. This sequence originates from a young man in good health. DNA of the CDR3: TGTGCCAGCAGTTCGGCAGGGGCTGTAAAGACCCAGTACTTC. It encodes CASSSAGAVKTQYF.